Following are 19 T cell receptor beta chains from one sample sequenced in a study of beta chain features in type 1 diabetes. Study-wide points: For Type 1 diabetes patients, all four CD4+ subsets carried TCRB CDR3s that were moderately but significantly shorter.

Expressed TCRB transcripts got sequenced, as all isolated RNA was reverse transcribed. Method: immunoSEQ multiplex PCR; TCRdb's copy keeps in-frame clones and lacks some. The sample lists around 160,000 clones, roughly 65% occurring once. These receptors have no known antigen. Sequencing was performed on naive CD4+ T cells from blood. Receptor source: a man aged 25 to 40 with type 1 diabetes.

V gene TRBV4-3 combines with J gene TRBJ2-3; 13 nucleotides line up with TRBD2. The germline gives CDR1 LGHNA, CDR2 YSLEER. CDR3 length equals 15 residues. Germline trimming cut 2 bases from V and 11 bases from J; bases unmatched to any gene: 7. The CDR3 nucleotides read TGCGCCAGCAGCCAATTTTCGGGACTAGCGGGGCGGCAGTATTTT. The encoded protein is CASSQFSGLAGRQYF.

The chain employs TRBV9 and TRBJ2-3; no firm D call. The CDR3 contains 15 residues. V was pared by 0 bases and J by 0 bases, with 8 bases between. Germline V CDR1 and CDR2: SGDLS, YYNGEE. The CDR3 DNA follows: TGTGCCAGCAGCGTAGACCTGGCTAGCACAGATACGCAGTATTTT. Amino acid sequence: CASSVDLASTDTQYF. The variable domain in full, completed from reference TRBV9 and TRBJ2-3, reads DSGVTQTPKHLITATGQRVTLRCSPRSGDLSVYWYQQSLDQGLQFLIQYYNGEERAKGNILERFSAQQFPDLHSELNLSSLELGDSALYFCASSVDLASTDTQYFGPGTRLTVL.

This clone was seen a handful of times. V and J are TRBV7-9 and TRBJ1-5; D is possibly TRBD1 (6 bases). This CDR3 has 14 residues. Germline assignment: CDR1 SEHNR and CDR2 FQNEAQ (reference sequence). V was shortened by 6 bases and J by 6 bases, with 15 bases between the two germline ends. This CDR3 is CASSPLQGSQPQHF. For the CDR3, the DNA is TGTGCCAGCAGTCCCCTACAGGGTTCTCAGCCCCAGCATTTT.

The chain has TRBV27 and TRBJ2-7; D is uncertain. Germline CDR1 is MNHEY and CDR2 is SMNVEV (reference sequence). The CDR3 runs to 15 residues. The V gene lost 0 bases and the J gene lost 2 bases, with 11 bases spanning the gap. In DNA, the CDR3 is TGTGCCAGCAGTTTATCTCTCAGGCTACCCTACGAGCAGTACTTC. Translation gives CASSLSLRLPYEQYF.

This clone has only a few counts. The rearrangement joins TRBV29-1 to TRBJ2-1; D not certain. The CDR3 consists of 13 residues. Germline-derived CDR1 and CDR2 are SQVTM and ANQGSEA. V lost 4 bases and J 0 bases, leaving 7 bases between the germline ends. CDR3 loop: CSVAPFSYNEQFF. DNA for the CDR3: TGCAGCGTTGCCCCTTTCTCCTACAATGAGCAGTTCTTC.

This clone occurred a few times. The chain joins TRBV29-1 to TRBJ2-1; no definite D call. V was trimmed by 3 bases and J by 15 bases, leaving 15 bases between them. The CDR3 runs 11 residues. Germline V gene data show CDR1 as SQVTM and CDR2 as ANQGSEA. This chain's CDR3 is CSVEALKRAFF. The DNA for the CDR3 is TGCAGCGTTGAGGCACTCAAACGAGCGTTCTTC.

This clone appeared once. The V call is TRBV15, the J call TRBJ2-7, with a weak D call TRBD2 (5 bases). V lost 0 bases, J lost 6 bases, and 24 bases lay in between. Germline lookup yields CDR1 LNHNV and CDR2 YYDKDF (reference sequence). The CDR3 totals 18 residues. CDR3 in DNA: TGTGCCACCAGCAGAGACAGAGTGTTGGGTCAAGGACTTTCCGAGCAGTACTTC. Protein sequence: CATSRDRVLGQGLSEQYF.

This chain connects TRBV7-9 to TRBJ2-3; D remains unclear. The germline CDR1 and CDR2 sequences are SEHNR and FQNEAQ (reference sequence). V was clipped by 2 bases and J by 0 bases, with 9 bases between them. This CDR3 has 15 residues. The CDR3 protein is CASSLLMASTDTQYF. CDR3 coding DNA: TGTGCCAGCAGCTTATTGATGGCTAGCACAGATACGCAGTATTTT.

V is TRBV7-9 and J is TRBJ2-7, with no clear D. The CDR3 is made up of 13 amino acids. Trimming stripped 7 bases from V and 5 bases from J, with 15 bases between. From germline, CDR1 is SEHNR and CDR2 FQNEAQ (reference sequence). The CDR3 DNA reads as TGTGCCAGCACGCCTCGAGGTGCCCACGAGCAGTACTTC. Amino acid sequence: CASTPRGAHEQYF.

The CDR3 loop reads CASSYSRGGVWEQYF. In DNA form, the CDR3 reads TGTGCCAGCAGTTACTCCCGCGGGGGCGTCTGGGAGCAGTACTTC. The J gene is TRBJ2-7, the V gene TRBV6-5; TRBD2 is a possible D gene (7 bases). V gave up 0 bases and J gave up 7 bases, with 16 bases separating them. Germline CDR1 and CDR2: MNHEY and SVGAGI. The CDR3 contains 15 residues.

The chain carries TRBV28 and TRBJ2-4; no clear D gene. V was pared by 9 bases and J by 0 bases, with 9 bases between. The CDR3 consists of 13 residues. The V gene's germline CDR1 is MDHEN and CDR2 SYDVKM. This chain's CDR3 is CASLSVAKNIQYF. Here the CDR3 DNA reads TGTGCCAGTCTCTCAGTAGCCAAAAACATTCAGTACTTC. The complete variable domain, with remaining parts taken from reference TRBV28 and TRBJ2-4, reads DVKVTQSSRYLVKRTGEKVFLECVQDMDHENMFWYRQDPGLGLRLIYFSYDVKMKEKGDIPEGYSVSREKKERFSLILESASTNQTSMYLCASLSVAKNIQYFGAGTRLSVL.

V is TRBV9 and J is TRBJ2-5; a weak D match, TRBD1 (6 bases). Germline V gene lookup returns CDR1 SGDLS and CDR2 YYNGEE. The germline V and J ends were trimmed by 0 bases and 4 bases, with 13 bases remaining between them. The CDR3 consists of 15 residues. The CDR3 coding sequence is TGTGCCAGCAGCGTAGCTTGGGGGCGTGGAGAGACCCAGTACTTC. Encoded protein: CASSVAWGRGETQYF.

The table lists this clone with a count of one. The rearrangement uses TRBV5-1 and TRBJ1-1; the match to TRBD1 covers 8 bases. The CDR3 length is 15 residues. The trim removed 3 bases at V and 4 bases at J, leaving 8 bases unmatched. Germline V gene data show CDR1 as SGHRS and CDR2 as YFSETQ. CDR3 protein: CASSSRTGKVTEAFF. CDR3 coding DNA: TGCGCCAGCAGCTCCCGGACAGGGAAGGTCACTGAAGCTTTCTTT.

The chain employs TRBV6-5 and TRBJ1-2; 9 bases line up with TRBD1. The J segment lost 6 bases and the V segment lost 10 bases, leaving 12 bases of the junction unmatched. Germline V lookup: CDR1 MNHEY, CDR2 SVGAGI. The length of the CDR3 is 14 residues. The CDR3 spells CATLHAGTGNGYTF. Written as DNA, the CDR3 is TGTGCCACTTTGCATGCCGGGACAGGGAATGGCTACACCTTC.

The chain uses TRBV13 and TRBJ2-4; no reliable D call. V lost 2 bases and J lost 12, with 23 bases in between. The CDR3 length is 16 residues. Germline values: CDR1 PRHDT, CDR2 FYEKMQ (reference sequence). The DNA of the CDR3 is TGTGCCAGCAGCTTAAAGTTGGACGGACGTTTGAAGGGTCAGTACTTC. This codes for CASSLKLDGRLKGQYF.

In its sample, this clone was seen once. Compared with germline, one end of the junction differs, possibly owing to a read error. The rearrangement links TRBV20-1 to TRBJ1-1, with D unresolved. CDR1 and CDR2 (germline): DFQATT, SNEGSKA (reference sequence). CDR3 length: 11 amino acids. CDR3 loop: CSARANTEAFF. CDR3 sequence (DNA): TGCAGTGCCAGAGCGAACACTGAAGCTTTCTTT.

The genes are TRBV29-1 and TRBJ2-3; 11 bases line up with TRBD2. Germline-derived CDR1 and CDR2 are SQVTM and ANQGSEA. The CDR3 totals 15 residues. J gave up 5 bases and V 6 bases, and 10 bases lay outside the gene matches. The CDR3 spells CSVVVTSGGGDTQYF. CDR3 sequence (DNA): TGCAGCGTCGTAGTAACTAGCGGGGGCGGAGATACGCAGTATTTT.

This clone occurred a few times. V gene TRBV29-1 combines with J gene TRBJ1-2; 8 bases map to TRBD1. CDR3 size: 13 residues. The J segment lost 4 bases and the V segment lost 3 bases, leaving 4 bases of the junction unmatched. Germline V lookup: CDR1 SQVTM, CDR2 ANQGSEA. The CDR3 DNA follows: TGCAGCGTTGACCGGACAGGGAGCTATGGCTACACCTTC. This sequence encodes CSVDRTGSYGYTF.

The rearrangement links TRBV28 to TRBJ2-7; 9 nucleotides line up with TRBD1. The CDR3 is made up of 14 amino acids. J was trimmed by 7 bases and V by 5 bases; bases with no gene match: 9. Germline V lookup: CDR1 MDHEN, CDR2 SYDVKM. CDR3 sequence reads: CASSHRDRVWEQYF. The CDR3 nucleotides are TGTGCCAGCAGTCACCGGGACAGGGTCTGGGAGCAGTACTTC.